These 28 T cell receptor beta chains were all obtained from the same sample, sequenced in a study of blood T cell repertoires in COVID-19. Sequenced by immunoSEQ multiplex PCR; TCRdb stores in-frame clones only, minus some. This table holds approximately 400,000 clones, approximately 87% found once. Material: PBMCs or T cells enriched from blood (not recorded which). The receptors stem from a man aged 25 to 45 who had recovered from COVID-19.

V usage is TRBV27 and J usage is TRBJ1-5; 8 bases align to TRBD1. Germline V gives CDR1 MNHEY, CDR2 SMNVEV (reference sequence). V dropped 5 bases and J dropped 4; count of bases not matched to a gene: 1. The CDR3 is made up of 13 amino acids. CDR3 residues: CASSRTGNQPQHF. In nucleotides, the CDR3 is TGTGCCAGCAGTCGGACAGGGAATCAGCCCCAGCATTTT.

V usage is TRBV27 and J usage is TRBJ2-6; 10 bases are a match to TRBD1. Losses at the gene ends were 10 bases for V and 4 bases for J; bases not matched to a gene: 16. This CDR3 has 18 residues. The germline V gene encodes CDR1 MNHEY and CDR2 SMNVEV (reference sequence). The CDR3 sequence: CATKNRDRGLSGANVLTF. DNA for the CDR3: TGTGCCACCAAGAACCGGGACAGGGGTTTATCCGGGGCCAACGTCCTGACTTTC.

The chain is built from TRBV5-1 and TRBJ1-6; the D gene is possibly TRBD1 (6 bases). CDR1 is SGHRS and CDR2 is YFSETQ in the germline V gene. CDR3 size: 14 residues. Trimming took off 4 bases at V and 7 bases at J, with 12 bases between the two ends. This CDR3 is CASSIGTKNSPLHF. For the CDR3, the DNA is TGCGCCAGCAGCATCGGGACAAAGAATTCACCCCTCCACTTT.

This clone was counted between two and nine times. This sequence joins TRBV6-4 and TRBJ2-1; 15 bases are a match to TRBD2. The length of the CDR3 is 14 residues. The J segment lost 11 bases and the V segment lost 6 bases, leaving 5 bases of the junction unmatched. In germline, CDR1 is MRHNA, CDR2 SNTAGT. This CDR3 is CASSSGTSGGKQFF. For the CDR3, the DNA is TGTGCCAGCAGCTCCGGGACTAGCGGGGGGAAGCAGTTCTTC.

This chain uses TRBV25-1 with TRBJ1-4, with 8 bases lining up with TRBD1. After removal of 3 bases from V and 10 bases from J, the junction contained 7 bases not matched to a gene. The CDR3 has 14 amino acids. The germline gives CDR1 MGHDK, CDR2 SYGVNS. The CDR3 DNA reads as TGTGCCAGCAGTGAGACAGGGGCCAGGGGAAAACTGTTTTTT. Encoded protein: CASSETGARGKLFF.

This chain connects TRBV7-2 to TRBJ1-1, with TRBD1 as a possible D gene (5 bases). Trimming stripped 4 bases from V and 5 bases from J, with 14 bases between. CDR3 size: 14 residues. CDR1 is SGHTA and CDR2 is FQGNSA in the germline V gene. CDR3 amino acids: CASSSMTRGTEAFF. The CDR3 nucleotides are TGTGCCAGCAGCTCTATGACAAGGGGAACTGAAGCTTTCTTT.

The chain uses TRBV5-1 and TRBJ1-2, with a tentative D call TRBD1 (6 bases). Germline V gene sequence: CDR1 SGHRS, CDR2 YFSETQ. V was trimmed by 3 bases and J by 3 bases, leaving 15 bases between them. This CDR3 is built from 15 residues. Here the CDR3 reads CASSSGQPNHYGYTF. DNA for the CDR3: TGCGCCAGCAGCTCAGGACAGCCGAACCACTATGGCTACACCTTC.

The chain joins TRBV4-3 to TRBJ1-3, with D tentatively TRBD1 (6 bases). Trimming left V 2 bases short and J 0 bases short, with 8 bases between. The CDR3 is 15 amino acids. Germline CDR1 and CDR2: LGHNA and YSLEER. The CDR3: CASSQLGGSGNTIYF. In nucleotides, the CDR3 is TGCGCCAGCAGCCAATTAGGGGGCTCTGGAAACACCATATATTTT.

The DNA for the CDR3 is TGTGCCTGGAGTGAGCCGGGACATCATTGGGGCAATCAGCCCCAGCATTTT. Translating gives CAWSEPGHHWGNQPQHF. This chain uses TRBV30 with TRBJ1-5, with a weak D call TRBD1 (6 bases). This CDR3 has 17 residues. V lost 1 base to trimming and J lost 2 bases, with 18 bases between them. Germline CDR1 is GTSNPN and CDR2 is SVGIG (reference sequence).

The chain uses TRBV2 and TRBJ2-5; 7 positions match TRBD1. V lost 8 bases, J lost 2 bases, and 8 bases stayed unmatched. The CDR3 loop spans 14 amino acids. Germline V lookup: CDR1 SNHLY, CDR2 FYNNEI. The CDR3 nucleotides read TGTGCCAGCCAGGCATCGGGACAGCAAGAGACCCAGTACTTC. Protein product: CASQASGQQETQYF.

This chain joins TRBV27 and TRBJ1-4; 8 bases line up with TRBD1. There are 14 residues in the CDR3. V lost 7 bases and J lost 9; bases outside the gene matches: 10. Germline CDR1 and CDR2: MNHEY and SMNVEV (reference sequence). CDR3 protein: CASKIGQGSKKLFF. For the CDR3, the DNA is TGTGCCAGCAAAATTGGACAGGGTTCTAAAAAACTGTTTTTT. Combining the CDR3 with reference TRBV27 and TRBJ1-4 gives the whole variable domain EAQVTQNPRYLITVTGKKLTVTCSQNMNHEYMSWYRQDPGLGLRQIYYSMNVEVTDKGDVPEGYKVSRKEKRNFPLILESPSPNQTSLYFCASKIGQGSKKLFFGSGTQLSVL.

The chain recombines TRBV1 with TRBJ1-3; the tabulated D call, TRBD1, remains unverified against the DNA. TRBV1 is marked as a pseudogene. The CDR3 covers 15 residues. The CDR3 region is CTSSSDRGTGNTIYF. The CDR3 coding sequence is TGCACCAGCAGCTCCGACAGGGGGACAGGAAACACCATATATTTT.

V usage is TRBV5-1 and J usage is TRBJ1-2, with a weak D call TRBD1 (5 bases). This CDR3 has 15 residues. Per germline, CDR1 SGHRS and CDR2 YFSETQ. V gave up 0 bases and J gave up 1 base, with 10 bases separating them. DNA of the CDR3: TGCGCCAGCAGCTTGGAGGGGAATAGTAACTATGGCTACACCTTC. Translation: CASSLEGNSNYGYTF.

The V gene is TRBV11-2, the J gene TRBJ1-4; D may be TRBD1 (5 bases). V lost 5 bases to trimming and J lost 8 bases, with 18 bases between them. Germline V gives CDR1 SGHAT, CDR2 FQNNGV. CDR3 size: 15 residues. The CDR3 DNA sequence: TGTGCCAGCAGCCCCCTCGGGGGGGTATACGAAAAACTGTTTTTT. Protein product: CASSPLGGVYEKLFF.

V and J are TRBV10-3 and TRBJ1-1, with 9 bases that match TRBD1. This CDR3 spans 14 amino acids. Germline lookup yields CDR1 ENHRY and CDR2 SYGVKD. V lost 0 bases, J lost 5 bases, and 1 base stayed unmatched. For the CDR3, the DNA is TGTGCCATCAGTGAGTCGGGGACAGGGACTGAAGCTTTCTTT. Protein product: CAISESGTGTEAFF.

This chain connects TRBV18 to TRBJ2-5, with 8 bases lining up with TRBD1. The CDR3 consists of 17 residues. J was trimmed by 5 bases and V by 3 bases; bases with no gene match: 14. CDR1 is KGHSH, CDR2 LQKENI, per germline. CDR3 sequence: CASSPPTGAEAGETQYF. For the CDR3, the DNA is TGTGCCAGCTCACCCCCGACAGGGGCAGAGGCGGGTGAGACCCAGTACTTC.

V and J are TRBV12-5 and TRBJ2-1; no clear D gene. The CDR3 totals 16 residues. Trimming pared 0 bases from V and 0 bases from J, leaving 9 bases between. The V gene's germline CDR1 is LGHNT and CDR2 FRNRAP. CDR3 nucleotide sequence: TGTGCTAGTGGTTTGGTAGGTAGGAGCTCCTACAATGAGCAGTTCTTC. Its protein is CASGLVGRSSYNEQFF.

CDR3 residues: CASSQDQGQGRNTEAFF. CDR3 sequence (DNA): TGCGCCAGCAGCCAAGATCAGGGCCAGGGAAGGAACACTGAAGCTTTCTTT. This chain uses TRBV4-1 with TRBJ1-1, with D perhaps TRBD1 (5 bases). The CDR3 sequence is 17 residues long. Germline V gene lookup returns CDR1 MGHRA and CDR2 YSYEKL. Trimming cost V 0 bases and J 1 base, with 15 bases left between them.

J is TRBJ2-7 and V is TRBV6-5, with 7 bases that match TRBD1. The CDR3 has 12 residues. CDR1 MNHEY and CDR2 SVGAGI come from the germline V gene. Trimming removed 6 bases from V and 8 bases from J; junction bases left unmatched: 7. CDR3 coding DNA: TGTGCCAGCAGCTTCGAGGGGGCGCAGCAGTACTTC. Amino acids: CASSFEGAQQYF.

This clone has just one count. V usage is TRBV6-5 and J usage is TRBJ1-1; 8 bases match TRBD1. The CDR3 runs 11 residues. From germline, CDR1 is MNHEY and CDR2 SVGAGI. Trimming cost V 7 bases and J 11 bases; bases outside gene matches: 6. The CDR3 reads CASKQDRAAFF. The CDR3 nucleotides are TGTGCCAGCAAGCAGGACAGGGCTGCTTTCTTT.

The V and J genes are TRBV19 and TRBJ2-1, with D maybe TRBD1 (6 bases). The CDR3 spans 14 residues. V lost 5 bases, J lost 4 bases, and 12 bases lay in between. From germline, CDR1 is LNHDA and CDR2 SQIVND (reference sequence). CDR3 in DNA: TGTGCCAGTAGTGAGGCAGGGGCTTACAATGAGCAGTTCTTC. As protein: CASSEAGAYNEQFF.

The chain combines TRBV5-1 with TRBJ1-1; D ambiguous. The V gene lost 0 bases and the J gene lost 3 bases, with 12 bases spanning the gap. The CDR3 runs to 15 residues. In germline, CDR1 is SGHRS, CDR2 YFSETQ. CDR3 DNA: TGCGCCAGCAGCTTGGGTCCGGGAGTCTACACTGAAGCTTTCTTT. Its translation is CASSLGPGVYTEAFF. Combining the CDR3 with reference TRBV5-1 and TRBJ1-1 gives the whole variable domain KAGVTQTPRYLIKTRGQQVTLSCSPISGHRSVSWYQQTPGQGLQFLFEYFSETQRNKGNFPGRFSGRQFSNSRSEMNVSTLELGDSALYLCASSLGPGVYTEAFFGQGTRLTVV.

The chain is built from TRBV4-2 and TRBJ2-7, with 9 bases matching TRBD1. The germline V gene has CDR1 LGHNA and CDR2 YNFKEQ. Germline trimming cut 2 bases from V and 2 bases from J; bases unmatched to any gene: 7. CDR3 length: 16 amino acids. CDR3: CASSQPAGQGAYEQYF. In DNA form, the CDR3 reads TGTGCCAGCAGCCAACCTGCGGGACAGGGCGCCTACGAGCAGTACTTC.

V usage is TRBV29-1 and J usage is TRBJ1-2, with TRBD1 as a possible D gene (5 bases). Germline V gene data show CDR1 as SQVTM and CDR2 as ANQGSEA. With 1 base removed from V and 8 bases from J, the gap between germline ends came to 8 bases. The CDR3 contains 11 residues. The CDR3 reads CSVEGRGGYTF. The DNA for the CDR3 is TGCAGCGTTGAAGGGAGGGGCGGCTACACCTTC.

The genes are TRBV5-1 and TRBJ2-3; 7 bases line up with TRBD2. V lost 4 bases and J lost 3; bases outside the gene matches: 14. CDR3 length: 17 amino acids. Germline CDR1 reads SGHRS; CDR2 reads YFSETQ. This chain's CDR3 is CASSGRILAVGTDTQYF. The CDR3 region has the DNA TGCGCCAGCAGCGGACGGATCCTAGCGGTTGGTACAGATACGCAGTATTTT.

The chain is built from TRBV11-3 and TRBJ2-3; TRBD2 matches at 8 bases. Looked up from germline, CDR1 is SGHNT and CDR2 is YENEEA. With 5 bases clipped from V and 4 bases from J, the junction kept 5 bases outside the gene matches. CDR3 length: 14 residues. CDR3 DNA sequence: TGTGCCAGCAGCCAGGGACTAGGCTCAGATACGCAGTATTTT. This codes for CASSQGLGSDTQYF.

The J gene is TRBJ1-4, the V gene TRBV6-6; D is perhaps TRBD1 (6 bases). The V end was cut by 9 bases, the J end by 2 bases, with 10 bases between. The CDR3 covers 13 residues. CDR1 is MNHNY and CDR2 is SVGAGI in the germline V gene (reference sequence). CDR3 protein: CASKRGTNEKLFF. The DNA of the CDR3 is TGTGCCAGTAAGAGGGGGACTAATGAAAAACTGTTTTTT.

The sample holds one count of this clone. This chain uses TRBV6-6 with TRBJ2-6, with D perhaps matching TRBD1 (5 bases). The V gene lost 5 bases and the J gene lost 0 bases, with 8 bases spanning the gap. This CDR3 region has 15 residues. CDR1 MNHNY and CDR2 SVGAGI come from the germline V gene (reference sequence). Written as DNA, the CDR3 is TGTGCCAGCAGTACAGGTCTCTCTGGGGCCAACGTCCTGACTTTC. Translation gives CASSTGLSGANVLTF.